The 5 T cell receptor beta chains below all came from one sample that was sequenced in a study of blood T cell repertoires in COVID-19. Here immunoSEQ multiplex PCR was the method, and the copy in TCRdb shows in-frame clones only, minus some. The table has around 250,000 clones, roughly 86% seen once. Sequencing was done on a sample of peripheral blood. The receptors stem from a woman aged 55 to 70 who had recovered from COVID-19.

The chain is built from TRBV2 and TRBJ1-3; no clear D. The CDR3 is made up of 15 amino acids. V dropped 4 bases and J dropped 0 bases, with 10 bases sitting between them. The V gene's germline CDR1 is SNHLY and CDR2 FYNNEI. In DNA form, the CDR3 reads TGTGCCAGCAGTGGGGAGGTATCCTCTGGAAACACCATATATTTT. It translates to CASSGEVSSGNTIYF.

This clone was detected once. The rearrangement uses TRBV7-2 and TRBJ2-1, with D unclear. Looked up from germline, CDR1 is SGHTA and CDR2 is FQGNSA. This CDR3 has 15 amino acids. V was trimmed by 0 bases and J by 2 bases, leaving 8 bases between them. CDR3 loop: CASSLAYLTYNEQFF. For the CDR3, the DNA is TGTGCCAGCAGCTTAGCTTACTTGACCTACAATGAGCAGTTCTTC.

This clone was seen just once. The CDR3 DNA sequence: TGCAGTCTCCTGGGGCAGAACCAAGAGACCCAGTACTTC. Encoded protein: CSLLGQNQETQYF. V is TRBV29-1 and J is TRBJ2-5; perhaps TRBD1 as D (5 bases). CDR1 and CDR2 (germline): SQVTM, ANQGSEA. The CDR3 is 13 residues long.

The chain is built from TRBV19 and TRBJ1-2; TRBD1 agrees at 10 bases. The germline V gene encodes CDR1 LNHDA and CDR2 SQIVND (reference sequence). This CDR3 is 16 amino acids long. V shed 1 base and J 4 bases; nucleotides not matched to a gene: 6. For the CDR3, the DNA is TGTGCCAGTAGTATAGGTCTACGGACAGGGGGCTATGGCTACACCTTC. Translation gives CASSIGLRTGGYGYTF.

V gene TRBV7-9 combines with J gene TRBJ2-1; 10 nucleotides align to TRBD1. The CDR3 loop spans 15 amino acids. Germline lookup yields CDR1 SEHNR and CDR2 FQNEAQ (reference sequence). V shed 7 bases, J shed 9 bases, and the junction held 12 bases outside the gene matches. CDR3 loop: CASTYRGQGRGEQFF. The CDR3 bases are TGTGCCAGCACCTATAGGGGACAGGGGAGAGGTGAGCAGTTCTTC.